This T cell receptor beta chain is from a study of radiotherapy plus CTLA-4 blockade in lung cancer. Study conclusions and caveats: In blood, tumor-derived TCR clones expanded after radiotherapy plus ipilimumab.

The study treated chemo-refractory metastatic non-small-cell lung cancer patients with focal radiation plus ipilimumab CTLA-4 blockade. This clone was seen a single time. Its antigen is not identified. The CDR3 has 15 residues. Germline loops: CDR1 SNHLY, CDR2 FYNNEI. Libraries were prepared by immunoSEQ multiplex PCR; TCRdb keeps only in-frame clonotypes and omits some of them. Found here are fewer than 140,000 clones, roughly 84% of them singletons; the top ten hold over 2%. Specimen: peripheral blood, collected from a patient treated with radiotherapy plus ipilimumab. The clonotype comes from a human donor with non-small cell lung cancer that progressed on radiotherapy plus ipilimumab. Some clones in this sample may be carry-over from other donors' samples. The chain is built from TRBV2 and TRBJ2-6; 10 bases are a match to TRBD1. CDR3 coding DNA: TGTGCTGGGGGACAGGGGCACTCTGGGGCCAACGTCCTGACTTTC. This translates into CAGGQGHSGANVLTF. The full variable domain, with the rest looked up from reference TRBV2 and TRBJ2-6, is EPEVTQTPSHQVTQMGQEVILRCVPISNHLYFYWYRQILGQKVEFLVSFYNNEISEKSEIFDDQFSVERPDGSNFTLKIRSTKLEDSAMYFCAGGQGHSGANVLTFGAGSRLTVL.